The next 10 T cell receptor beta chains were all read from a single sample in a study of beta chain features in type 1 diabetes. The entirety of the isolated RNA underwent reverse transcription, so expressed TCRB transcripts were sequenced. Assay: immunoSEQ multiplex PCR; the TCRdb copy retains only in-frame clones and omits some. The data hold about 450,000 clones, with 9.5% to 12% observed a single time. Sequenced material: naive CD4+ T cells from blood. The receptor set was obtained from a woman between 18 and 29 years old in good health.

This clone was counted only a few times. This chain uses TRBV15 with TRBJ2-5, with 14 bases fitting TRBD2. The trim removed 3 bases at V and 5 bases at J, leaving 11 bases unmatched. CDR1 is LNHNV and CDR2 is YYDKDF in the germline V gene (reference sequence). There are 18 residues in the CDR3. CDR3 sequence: CATSRAAGLAGVRETQYF. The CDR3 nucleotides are TGTGCCACCAGCAGGGCAGCGGGACTAGCGGGAGTGAGGGAGACCCAGTACTTC.

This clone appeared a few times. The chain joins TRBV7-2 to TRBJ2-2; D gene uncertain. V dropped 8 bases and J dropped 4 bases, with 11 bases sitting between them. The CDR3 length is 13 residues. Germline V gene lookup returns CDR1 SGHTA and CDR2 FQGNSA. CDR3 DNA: TGTGCCAGCCAACCATACAGCACCGGGGAGCTGTTTTTT. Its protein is CASQPYSTGELFF.

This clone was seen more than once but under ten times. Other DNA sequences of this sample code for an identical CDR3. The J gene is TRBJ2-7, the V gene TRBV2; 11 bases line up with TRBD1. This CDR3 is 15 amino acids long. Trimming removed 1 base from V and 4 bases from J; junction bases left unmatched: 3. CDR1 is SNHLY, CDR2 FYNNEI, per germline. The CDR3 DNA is TGTGCCAGCAGTGAAGTTGGGACAGGGGGATACGAGCAGTACTTC. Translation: CASSEVGTGGYEQYF.

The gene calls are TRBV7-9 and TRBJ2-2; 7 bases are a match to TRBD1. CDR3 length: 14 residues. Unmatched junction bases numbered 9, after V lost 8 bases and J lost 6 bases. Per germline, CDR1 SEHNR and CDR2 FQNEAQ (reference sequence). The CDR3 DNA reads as TGTGCCAGCGGGACAGTAGGTTTTTCCGGGGAGCTGTTTTTT. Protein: CASGTVGFSGELFF.

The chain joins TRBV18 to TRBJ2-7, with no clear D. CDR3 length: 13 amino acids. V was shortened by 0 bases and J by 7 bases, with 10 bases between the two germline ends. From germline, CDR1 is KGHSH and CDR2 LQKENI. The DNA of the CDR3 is TGTGCCAGCTCACCACCGGCCGGCCAGGAGCAGTACTTC. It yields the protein CASSPPAGQEQYF. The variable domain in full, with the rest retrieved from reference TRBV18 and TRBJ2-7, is NAGVMQNPRHLVRRRGQEARLRCSPMKGHSHVYWYRQLPEEGLKFMVYLQKENIIDESGMPKERFSAEFPKEGPSILRIQQVVRGDSAAYFCASSPPAGQEQYFGPGTRLTVT.

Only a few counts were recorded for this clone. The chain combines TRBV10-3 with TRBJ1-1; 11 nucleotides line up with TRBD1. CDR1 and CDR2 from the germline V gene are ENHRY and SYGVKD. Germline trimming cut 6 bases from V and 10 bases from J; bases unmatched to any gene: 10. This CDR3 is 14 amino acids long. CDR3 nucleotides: TGTGCCATCAGAGGACAGGGGGCGAAGGTGGGAGCTTTCTTT. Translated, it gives CAIRGQGAKVGAFF.

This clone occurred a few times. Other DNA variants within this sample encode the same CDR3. CDR3 region: CSVVWGTNQPQHF. Here the CDR3 DNA reads TGCAGCGTTGTTTGGGGTACCAATCAGCCCCAGCATTTT. The genes are TRBV29-1 and TRBJ1-5; D gene ambiguous. The germline gives CDR1 SQVTM, CDR2 ANQGSEA. The CDR3 consists of 13 residues. V shed 4 bases and J shed 3 bases, with 10 bases lying between them.

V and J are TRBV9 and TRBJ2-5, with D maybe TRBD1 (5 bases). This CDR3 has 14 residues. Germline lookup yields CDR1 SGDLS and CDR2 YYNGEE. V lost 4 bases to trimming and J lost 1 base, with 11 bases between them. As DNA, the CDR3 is TGTGCCAGCAGCTCACGACAGACCCAAGAGACCCAGTACTTC. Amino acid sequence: CASSSRQTQETQYF.

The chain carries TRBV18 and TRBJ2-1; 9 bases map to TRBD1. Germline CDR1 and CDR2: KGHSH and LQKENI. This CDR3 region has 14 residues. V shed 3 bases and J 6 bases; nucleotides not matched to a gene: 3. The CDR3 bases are TGTGCCAGCTCACCCCAGACAGGGGGCAATGAGCAGTTCTTC. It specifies CASSPQTGGNEQFF.

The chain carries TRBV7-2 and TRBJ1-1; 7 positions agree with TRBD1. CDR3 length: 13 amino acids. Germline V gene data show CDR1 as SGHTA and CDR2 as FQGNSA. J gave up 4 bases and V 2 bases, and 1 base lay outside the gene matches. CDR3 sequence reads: CASSLTGATEAFF. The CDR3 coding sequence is TGTGCCAGCAGCTTAACAGGGGCCACTGAAGCTTTCTTT.